This TCR beta chain was sequenced in a study of blood T cells in healthy people across ages. Overall study findings and caveats: A greater number of naive CD4+ cells and higher diversity distinguished long-lived donors from aged donors. Across the age range, TCR beta diversity per million T cells fell in a roughly linear way.

A second PCR of roughly 6 to 12 cycles used a sample-barcoded 5' primer and a J-beta primer mix. TCRdb analysed the 5' RACE reads with MiXCR anew, one entry per CDR3 protein. The sample yields over 1,300,000 distinct CDR3 sequences, 45% to 70% seen once. This clonotype has more than one count but fewer than ten. Its antigen is still unknown. Those donating, healthy Caucasian individuals from Russia, were aged roughly 6 to 90. The CDR3 has 15 residues. Trimming cost V 8 bases and J 2 bases; bases outside gene matches: 9. Germline V gene lookup returns CDR1 SGHTA and CDR2 FQGNSA. This clonotype was sampled from a man aged 18-30 years in good health. This chain uses TRBV7-2 with TRBJ2-3; 8 bases map to TRBD2. The sequenced sample was blood. The DNA of the CDR3 is TGTGCCAGCGGCACCGGGACTAGGTTCACAGATACGCAGTATTTT. This codes for CASGTGTRFTDTQYF.